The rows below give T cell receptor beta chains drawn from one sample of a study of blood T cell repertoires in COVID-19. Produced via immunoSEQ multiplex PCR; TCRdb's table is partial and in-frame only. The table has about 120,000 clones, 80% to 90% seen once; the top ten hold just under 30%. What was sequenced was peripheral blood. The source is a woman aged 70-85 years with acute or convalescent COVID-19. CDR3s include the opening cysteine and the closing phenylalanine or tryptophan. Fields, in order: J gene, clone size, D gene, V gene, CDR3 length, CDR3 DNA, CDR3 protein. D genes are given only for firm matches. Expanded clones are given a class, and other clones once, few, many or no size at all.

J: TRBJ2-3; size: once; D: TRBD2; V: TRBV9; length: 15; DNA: TGTGCCAGCAGCGTATCTAGCGGGGGGGGCAGTACGCAGTATTTT; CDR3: CASSVSSGGGSTQYF
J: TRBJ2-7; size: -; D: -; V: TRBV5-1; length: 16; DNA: TGCGCCAGCAGCCCATCTGGCGGGACAGTGGCCTACGAGCAGTACTTC; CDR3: CASSPSGGTVAYEQYF
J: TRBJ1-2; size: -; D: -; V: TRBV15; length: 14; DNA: TGTGCCACCAGCAGAGAGGTAGAAAACTATGGCTACACCTTC; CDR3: CATSREVENYGYTF
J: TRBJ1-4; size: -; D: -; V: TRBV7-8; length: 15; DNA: TGTGCCAGCAGCTTATGGAGAGGGCGGAATGAAAAACTGTTTTTT; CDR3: CASSLWRGRNEKLFF
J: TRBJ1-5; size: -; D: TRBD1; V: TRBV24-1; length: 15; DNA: TGTGCCACCAGTGAACCTACAGGGGGCAATCAGCCCCAGCATTTT; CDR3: CATSEPTGGNQPQHF
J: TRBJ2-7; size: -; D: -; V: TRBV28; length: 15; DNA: TGTGCCAGCACCCCGGGCGGGACGGGTGCCTACGAGCAGTACTTC; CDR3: CASTPGGTGAYEQYF
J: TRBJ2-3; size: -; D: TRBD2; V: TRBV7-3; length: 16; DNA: TGTGCCAGCAGCTCAGCTGCGGCGGGGGGGCAAGATACGCAGTATTTT; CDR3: CASSSAAAGGQDTQYF
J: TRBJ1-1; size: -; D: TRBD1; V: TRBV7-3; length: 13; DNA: TGTGCCAGCAGCTTAGACAGGGTCACTGAAGCTTTCTTT; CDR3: CASSLDRVTEAFF
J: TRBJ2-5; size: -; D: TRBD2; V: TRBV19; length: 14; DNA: TGTGCCAGTAGTATATCGGGGGGGTCGGAGACCCAGTACTTC; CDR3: CASSISGGSETQYF
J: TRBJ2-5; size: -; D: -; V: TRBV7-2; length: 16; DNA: TGTGCCAGCAGCTTGTGGACAGCGGGACCACAAGAGACCCAGTACTTC; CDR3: CASSLWTAGPQETQYF
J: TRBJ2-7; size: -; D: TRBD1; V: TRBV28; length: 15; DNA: TGTGCCAGCAGTTCCGGGACAGGGGTAACCTACGAGCAGTACTTC; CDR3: CASSSGTGVTYEQYF
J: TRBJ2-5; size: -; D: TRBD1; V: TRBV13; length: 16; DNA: TGTGCCAGCAGCTTAGGCGTTGACAGGGGGCGGGAGACCCAGTACTTC; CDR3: CASSLGVDRGRETQYF
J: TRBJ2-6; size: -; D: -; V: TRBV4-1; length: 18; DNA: TGCGCCAGCAGCCAAGACGATATTGGGACATCTGGGGCCAACGTCCTGACTTTC; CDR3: CASSQDDIGTSGANVLTF
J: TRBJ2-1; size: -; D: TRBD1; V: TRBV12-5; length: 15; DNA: TGTGCTAGTGGTCCCCGGGACAGCTATTACAATGAGCAGTTCTTC; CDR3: CASGPRDSYYNEQFF
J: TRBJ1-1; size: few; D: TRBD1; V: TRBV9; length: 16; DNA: TGTGCCAGCAGCGCTTCGACAGGGGGAATGAACACTGAAGCTTTCTTT; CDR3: CASSASTGGMNTEAFF
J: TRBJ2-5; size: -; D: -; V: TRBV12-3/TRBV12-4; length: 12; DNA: TGTGCCAGCAGTTTCCTCCAAGAGACCCAGTACTTC; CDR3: CASSFLQETQYF
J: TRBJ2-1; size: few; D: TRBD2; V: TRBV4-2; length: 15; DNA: TGTGCCAGCAGCCAAGCTGAGACTAGCGGGGTCGAGCAGTTCTTC; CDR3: CASSQAETSGVEQFF
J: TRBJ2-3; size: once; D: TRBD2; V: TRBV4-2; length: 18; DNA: TGTGCCAGCAGCCGTGGGCCACTAGCGGGGGGACCCACAGATACGCAGTATTTT; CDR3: CASSRGPLAGGPTDTQYF
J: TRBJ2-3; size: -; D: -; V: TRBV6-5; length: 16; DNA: TGTGCCAGCAGTTACTCGGGCCAGCTGAGCACAGATACGCAGTATTTT; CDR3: CASSYSGQLSTDTQYF
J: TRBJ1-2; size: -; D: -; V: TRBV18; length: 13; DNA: TGTGCCAGCTCACCGGCCGGGGTCTATGGCTACACCTTC; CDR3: CASSPAGVYGYTF
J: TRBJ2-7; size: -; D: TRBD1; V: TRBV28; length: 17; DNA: TGTGCCAGCAGTTTCCTCAACAGGGGATCGGGGTATTCCGAGCAGTACTTC; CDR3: CASSFLNRGSGYSEQYF
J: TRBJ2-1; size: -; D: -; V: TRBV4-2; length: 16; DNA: TGTGCCAGCAGCCAAGATAAACGTGGAGGCTACAATGAGCAGTTCTTC; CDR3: CASSQDKRGGYNEQFF
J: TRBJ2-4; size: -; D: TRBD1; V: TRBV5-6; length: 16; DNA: TGTGCCAGCAGCTTTGGGACAGGGTTCGATGGGGACATTCAGTACTTC; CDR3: CASSFGTGFDGDIQYF
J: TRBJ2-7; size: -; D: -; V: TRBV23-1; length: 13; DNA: TGCGCCAGCAGTCCTCGGGGAACCTACGAGCAGTACTTC; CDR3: CASSPRGTYEQYF
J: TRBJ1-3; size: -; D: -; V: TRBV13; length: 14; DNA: TGTGCCAGCACCCCGGGGGGTTCTGGAAACACCATATATTTT; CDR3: CASTPGGSGNTIYF
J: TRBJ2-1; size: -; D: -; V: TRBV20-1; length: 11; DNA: TGCAGCGCGGCAGGGGCCAATGAGCAGTTCTTC; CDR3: CSAAGANEQFF
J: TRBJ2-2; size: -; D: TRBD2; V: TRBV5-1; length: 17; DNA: TGCGCCAGCAGCTTCGTGACTAGCGGGGGGGCCGTCGGGGAGCTGTTTTTT; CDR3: CASSFVTSGGAVGELFF
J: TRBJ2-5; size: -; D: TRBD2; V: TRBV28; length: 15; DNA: TGTGCCAGCAGTTTAGGGGCTAGCGGGGGAGTGACCCAGTACTTC; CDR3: CASSLGASGGVTQYF